This T cell receptor beta chain was sequenced during a study of metastatic and nonmetastatic thyroid tumors (dated by TCRdb to about 2020). Looking at the study overall: Repertoires from peripheral blood and from tumor or nodule tissue samples of malignant and benign thyroid patients were compared.

Results and caveats for the whole study, not just this receptor: TCR beta diversity was reported as significantly higher in malignant tumors than in benign nodules, in both blood and tumor samples.

According to the germline V gene (reference sequence), CDR1 reads LNHDA and CDR2 reads SQIVND. The CDR3 measures 14 amino acids from cysteine to phenylalanine. Only the CDR3 region is kept as DNA, spanning 42 bases read in frame from base 1. At the junction V is shortened by 6 bases and J by 7 bases, with 15 bases in between. Libraries came from PCR. Sequenced using an Illumina HiSeq 4000. High-throughput sequencing was used to profile the TCR beta-chain CDR3 region of each patient. From the authors' description of their analysis: Drawing on CDR3 differences between clinicopathological groups, the researchers built a classifier meant to tell apart patients with distant-metastatic papillary thyroid cancer. The Shannon index was used to assess repertoire diversity, and the Morisita-Horn index was used to assess tumor-blood repertoire similarity. The public sequencing data were trimmed at Q25 with fastp and processed into clonotypes with MiXCR by TCRdb, which kept only in-frame beta chains. The V and J calls reflect TCRdb's pipeline rather than the authors' work. The sample table shows about 92,000 clones, and about 16% are seen once. The top ten hold roughly 4% of the sample.

This clone was counted many times. The target of this receptor is not known. Base qualities are not provided; no much larger clone lies one nucleotide away. None of the patients had been given any treatment before thyroid surgery. Patient clinical samples collected from 2012 to 2018 were retrospectively analysed using T-cell receptor beta sequencing. Sequenced: blood. The chain links TRBV19 with TRBJ2-2, with a weak D call of TRBD1 (6 bases match). The sequence derives from a female donor with papillary thyroid cancer or a benign thyroid nodule (not recorded which). Some clones in this sample may be carry-over from other donors' samples. The CDR3: CASRAGARIGELFF. Here is the DNA: TGTGCCAGTAGGGCAGGGGCGCGGATCGGGGAGCTGTTTTTT. This CDR3, with the reference TRBV19 and TRBJ2-2 proteins standing in past its ends, gives the full variable domain DGGITQSPKYLFRKEGQNVTLSCEQNLNHDAMYWYRQDPGQGLRLIYYSQIVNDFQKGDIAEGYSVSREKKESFPLTVTSAQKNPTAFYLCASRAGARIGELFFGEGSRLTVL.